The T cell receptor (beta chain) under discussion was sequenced for a study of blood T cell repertoires in COVID-19. Germline assignment: CDR1 ENHRY and CDR2 SYGVKD. CDR3 length: 14 residues. V lost 4 bases, J lost 1 base, and 3 bases stayed unmatched. As originally analysed: Estimation of nucleated cell counts relied on the amplification of reference gene primers. The assay was immunoSEQ multiplex PCR, and TCRdb's table has in-frame clones only and misses some. D and trimming were read from the DNA, whereas the V and J calls and clone size are those reported in that table. The sample carries roughly 280,000 clones, 88% recorded once.

This receptor was taken from a woman between 50 and 59 years old who had recovered from COVID-19. The chain combines TRBV10-3 with TRBJ1-2, with 7 nucleotides matching TRBD1. The sequencing input was PBMCs or T cells enriched from blood (not recorded which). Here the CDR3 reads CAISGGQLNYGYTF. The CDR3 DNA reads TGTGCCATCAGTGGGGGACAGCTTAACTATGGCTACACCTTC.